This T cell receptor beta chain was identified during a study of blood T cell repertoires in COVID-19. Produced via immunoSEQ multiplex PCR; TCRdb's table is partial and in-frame only. The table lists around 150,000 clones, approximately 84% of them singletons. J was trimmed by 2 bases and V by 7 bases; bases with no gene match: 6. CDR1 is SNHLY, CDR2 FYNNEI, per germline. This CDR3 has 14 amino acids. The chain has TRBV2 and TRBJ1-2; TRBD1 agrees at 8 bases. The TCR was taken from a woman older than 75 with acute or convalescent COVID-19. Input material: peripheral blood. The CDR3 region has the DNA TGTGCCAGCACCGGACAGGGTAGGAACTATGGCTACACCTTC. Protein product: CASTGQGRNYGYTF.